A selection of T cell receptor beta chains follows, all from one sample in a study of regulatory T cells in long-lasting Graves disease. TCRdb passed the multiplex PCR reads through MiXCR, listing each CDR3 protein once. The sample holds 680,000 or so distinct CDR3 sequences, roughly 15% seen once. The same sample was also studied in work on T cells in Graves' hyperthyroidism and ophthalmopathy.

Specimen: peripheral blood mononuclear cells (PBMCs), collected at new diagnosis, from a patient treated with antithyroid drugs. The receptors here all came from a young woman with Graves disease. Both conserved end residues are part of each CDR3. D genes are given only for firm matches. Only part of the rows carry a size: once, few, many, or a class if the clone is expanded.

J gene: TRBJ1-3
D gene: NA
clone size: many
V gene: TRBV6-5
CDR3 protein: CASSYSSSGNTIYF
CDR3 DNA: TGTGCCAGCAGTTACAGCAGCTCTGGAAACACCATATATTTT

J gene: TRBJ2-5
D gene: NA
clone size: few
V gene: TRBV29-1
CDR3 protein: CSIYSPPLRVETQYF
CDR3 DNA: TGCAGCATTTATTCCCCCCCCTTAAGGGTAGAGACCCAGTACTTC

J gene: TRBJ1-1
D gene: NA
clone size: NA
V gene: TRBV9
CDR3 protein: CASSLGTAGDTEAFF
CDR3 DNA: TGTGCCAGCAGCCTAGGGACCGCCGGAGACACTGAAGCTTTCTTT

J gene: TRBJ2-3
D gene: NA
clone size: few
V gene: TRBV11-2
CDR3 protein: CASSLYGRGTDTQYF
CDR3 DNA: TGTGCCAGCAGCTTATACGGACGGGGCACAGATACGCAGTATTTT

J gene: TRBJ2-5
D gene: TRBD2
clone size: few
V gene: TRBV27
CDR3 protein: CASSDGLAGAGRETQYF
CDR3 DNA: TGTGCCAGCAGTGACGGGCTAGCGGGAGCAGGTAGAGAGACCCAGTACTTC

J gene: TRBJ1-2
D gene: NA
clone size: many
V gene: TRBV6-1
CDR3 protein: CASSESEYYGYTF
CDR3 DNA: TGTGCCAGCAGTGAATCGGAGTACTATGGCTACACCTTC

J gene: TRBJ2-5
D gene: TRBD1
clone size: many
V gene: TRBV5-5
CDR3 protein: CASSVRDRGLTAQYF
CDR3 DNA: TGTGCCAGCAGCGTCCGGGACAGGGGCTTGACGGCCCAGTACTTC

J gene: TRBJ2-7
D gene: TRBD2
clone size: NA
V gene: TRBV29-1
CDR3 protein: CSVSPGLAYEQYF
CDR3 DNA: TGCAGCGTCAGTCCGGGACTAGCCTACGAGCAGTACTTC

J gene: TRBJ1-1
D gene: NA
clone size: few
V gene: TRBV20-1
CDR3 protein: CSARKGTVNTEAFF
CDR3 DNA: TGCAGTGCTAGAAAGGGGACGGTGAACACTGAAGCTTTCTTT

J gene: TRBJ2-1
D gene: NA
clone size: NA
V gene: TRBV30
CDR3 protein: CAWNVRASYNEQFF
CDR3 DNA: TGTGCCTGGAATGTCAGGGCGTCCTACAATGAGCAGTTCTTC

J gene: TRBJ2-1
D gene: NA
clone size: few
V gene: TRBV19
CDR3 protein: CASSALGGYNEQFF
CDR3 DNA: TGTGCCAGTAGTGCCCTAGGGGGCTACAATGAGCAGTTCTTC

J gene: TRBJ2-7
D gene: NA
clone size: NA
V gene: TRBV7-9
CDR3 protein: CASSPRQSTYEQYF
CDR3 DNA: TGTGCCAGCAGCCCCCGACAGTCAACCTACGAGCAGTACTTC

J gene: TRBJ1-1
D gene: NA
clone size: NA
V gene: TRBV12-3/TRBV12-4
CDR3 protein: CASSLDSGALVEAFF
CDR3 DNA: TGTGCCAGCAGCCTGGACAGCGGAGCTTTGGTTGAAGCTTTCTTT

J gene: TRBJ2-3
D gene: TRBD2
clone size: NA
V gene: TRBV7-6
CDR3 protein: CASSQRLAGADTQYF
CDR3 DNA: TGTGCCAGCAGCCAAAGACTAGCTGGGGCGGATACGCAGTATTTT

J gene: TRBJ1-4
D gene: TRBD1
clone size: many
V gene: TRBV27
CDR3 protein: CASRKPGQGGKLFF
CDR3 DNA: TGTGCCAGCAGGAAGCCGGGACAGGGAGGAAAACTGTTTTTT

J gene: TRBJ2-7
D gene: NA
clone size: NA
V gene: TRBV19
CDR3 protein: CASSDSFSTGYEQYF
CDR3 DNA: TGTGCCAGTAGTGATAGCTTCTCGACGGGCTACGAGCAGTACTTC

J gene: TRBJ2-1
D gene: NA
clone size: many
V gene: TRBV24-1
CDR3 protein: CATSESGYYNEQFF
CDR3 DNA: TGTGCCACCAGTGAGTCGGGTTACTACAATGAGCAGTTCTTC

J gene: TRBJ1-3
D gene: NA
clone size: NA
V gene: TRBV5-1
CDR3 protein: CASSLGPPEAGNTIYF
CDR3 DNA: TGCGCCAGCAGCTTGGGCCCCCCGGAGGCTGGAAACACCATATATTTT

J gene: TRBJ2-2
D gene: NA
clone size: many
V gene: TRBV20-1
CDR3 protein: CSASGSGEAGELFF
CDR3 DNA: TGCAGTGCTAGTGGATCGGGAGAGGCCGGGGAGCTGTTTTTT

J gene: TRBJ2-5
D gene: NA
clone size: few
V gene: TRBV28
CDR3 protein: CASSRARAQETQYF
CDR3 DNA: TGTGCCAGCAGCCGCGCCCGGGCACAAGAGACCCAGTACTTC

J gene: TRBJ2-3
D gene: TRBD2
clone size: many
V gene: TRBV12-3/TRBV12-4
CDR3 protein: CASSLTSPAGLAGADTQYF
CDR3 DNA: TGTGCCAGCAGTTTAACCTCTCCTGCGGGACTAGCGGGAGCAGATACGCAGTATTTT

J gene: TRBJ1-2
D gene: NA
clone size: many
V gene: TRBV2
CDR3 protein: CASSEIGEIYGYTF
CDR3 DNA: TGTGCCAGCAGTGAGATAGGGGAGATCTATGGCTACACCTTC

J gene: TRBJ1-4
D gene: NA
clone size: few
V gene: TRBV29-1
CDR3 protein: CSARGSGLGSNEKLFF
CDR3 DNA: TGCAGCGCAAGGGGATCGGGGTTAGGTTCTAATGAAAAACTGTTTTTT

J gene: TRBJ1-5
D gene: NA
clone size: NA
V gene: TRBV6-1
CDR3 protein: CASTRQEGENWPQHF
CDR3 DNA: TGTGCCAGCACTAGGCAAGAGGGTGAAAATTGGCCCCAGCATTTT

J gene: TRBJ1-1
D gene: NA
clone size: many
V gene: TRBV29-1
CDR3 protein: CSVERDGSTEAFF
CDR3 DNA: TGCAGCGTTGAAAGGGATGGGAGCACTGAAGCTTTCTTT

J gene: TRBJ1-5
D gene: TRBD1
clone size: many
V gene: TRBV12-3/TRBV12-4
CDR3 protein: CASSNGQVNQPQHF
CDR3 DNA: TGTGCCAGCAGCAATGGACAGGTGAATCAGCCCCAGCATTTT